This is a list of T cell receptor beta chains from one sample in a study of T-cell reconstitution after alpha-beta-depleted transplantation in children. TCRdb independently ran MiXCR on the PCR reads; one entry per CDR3 protein. The sample has some 260,000 distinct CDR3 sequences, around 25% seen once. The material sequenced was PBMCs, mostly from graft donor cells, taken 360 days after TCRalphabeta/CD19-depleted stem cell transplant. The source is a female patient aged 2-10 years who had a stem cell transplant for congenital amegakaryocytic thrombocytopenia, so the T cells may come from the graft donor. CDR3s include the opening cysteine and the closing phenylalanine or tryptophan. D genes are given only for firm matches. Expanded clones are given a class, and other clones once, few, many or no size at all.

abundance: few; j_gene: TRBJ2-7; v_gene: TRBV18; d_gene: TRBD1; CDR3nt: TGTGCCAGCTCTCCTTATCGGGACAGCTCCTACGAGCAGTACTTC; CDR3aa: CASSPYRDSSYEQYF
abundance: NA; j_gene: TRBJ2-1; v_gene: TRBV4-3; d_gene: NA; CDR3nt: TGCGCCAGCAGCCAAGTGAGAACAGACCCATACAATGAGCAGTTCTTC; CDR3aa: CASSQVRTDPYNEQFF
abundance: few; j_gene: TRBJ1-1; v_gene: TRBV6-2/TRBV6-3; d_gene: NA; CDR3nt: TGTGCCAGCAGTTACGGACCGGGAGAAGCTTTCTTT; CDR3aa: CASSYGPGEAFF
abundance: NA; j_gene: TRBJ1-1; v_gene: TRBV12-3/TRBV12-4; d_gene: TRBD1; CDR3nt: TGTGCCAGCAGTGAAAGGGGGCGGGACACTGAAGCTTTCTTT; CDR3aa: CASSERGRDTEAFF
abundance: many; j_gene: TRBJ1-4; v_gene: TRBV6-5; d_gene: TRBD1; CDR3nt: TGTGCCAGCAGTTACACCGGGACAGGGAGGGTAGGAACTAATGAAAAACTGTTTTTT; CDR3aa: CASSYTGTGRVGTNEKLFF
abundance: NA; j_gene: TRBJ2-7; v_gene: TRBV6-5; d_gene: NA; CDR3nt: TGTGCCAGCAAAATGGGGACTTATCTCTACGAGCAGTACTTC; CDR3aa: CASKMGTYLYEQYF
abundance: NA; j_gene: TRBJ2-2; v_gene: TRBV27; d_gene: NA; CDR3nt: TGTGCCACCCGGCAGCGGGTGAACACCGGGGAGCTGTTTTTT; CDR3aa: CATRQRVNTGELFF
abundance: few; j_gene: TRBJ2-2; v_gene: TRBV28; d_gene: NA; CDR3nt: TGTGCCAGCCAAAGACAGTTGAACACCGGGGAGCTGTTTTTT; CDR3aa: CASQRQLNTGELFF
abundance: few; j_gene: TRBJ2-1; v_gene: TRBV29-1; d_gene: NA; CDR3nt: TGCAGCGTGACCGGCACGGAAAGCTCCTACAATGAGCAGTTCTTC; CDR3aa: CSVTGTESSYNEQFF
abundance: few; j_gene: TRBJ1-1; v_gene: TRBV7-2; d_gene: NA; CDR3nt: TGTGCCAGCAGCCAACAGGTTTCTCGGGACACTGAAGCTTTCTTT; CDR3aa: CASSQQVSRDTEAFF
abundance: NA; j_gene: TRBJ2-1; v_gene: TRBV4-2; d_gene: TRBD2; CDR3nt: TGTGCCAGCAGCCAAGTACCGGGACTAGCGAGCAATGAGCAGTTCTTC; CDR3aa: CASSQVPGLASNEQFF
abundance: NA; j_gene: TRBJ2-3; v_gene: TRBV5-1; d_gene: NA; CDR3nt: TGCGCCAGCAGGGACACGGGGGGCACAGATACGCAGTATTTT; CDR3aa: CASRDTGGTDTQYF
abundance: few; j_gene: TRBJ1-2; v_gene: TRBV5-1; d_gene: TRBD1; CDR3nt: TGCGCCAGCAGCTTGCCAGGGGACAGCTATGGCTACACCTTC; CDR3aa: CASSLPGDSYGYTF
abundance: NA; j_gene: TRBJ2-7; v_gene: TRBV30; d_gene: TRBD1; CDR3nt: TGTGCCTGGGGGACAGGGTGGTCCCACGAGCAGTACTTC; CDR3aa: CAWGTGWSHEQYF
abundance: NA; j_gene: TRBJ2-1; v_gene: TRBV5-1; d_gene: NA; CDR3nt: TGCGCCAGCAGCTTAACAGGGATAAGTTACAATGAGCAGTTCTTC; CDR3aa: CASSLTGISYNEQFF
abundance: NA; j_gene: TRBJ2-5; v_gene: TRBV4-3; d_gene: TRBD2; CDR3nt: TGCGCCAGCAGCCAAGAGAGGACTAGCGGGAGCCAAGAGACCCAGTACTTC; CDR3aa: CASSQERTSGSQETQYF